The following is a T cell receptor beta chain sequence with its context. The method was immunoSEQ multiplex PCR; TCRdb's version includes in-frame clones alone and lacks a portion of them. The table records 200,000 to 250,000 clones, roughly nine tenths of them present only once. The data stem from a study of blood T cell repertoires in COVID-19. Germline V gene sequence: CDR1 SGHRS, CDR2 YFSETQ. Trimming removed 0 bases from V and 2 bases from J, with 6 bases in between. The CDR3 spans 14 residues. Sequenced: peripheral blood. The chain is built from TRBV5-1 and TRBJ1-3; a weak D match, TRBD1 (5 bases). The TCR originated in a man younger than 30 with active or convalescent COVID-19. CDR3 protein: CASSLAGTGNTIYF. In nucleotides, the CDR3 is TGCGCCAGCAGCTTGGCAGGGACTGGAAACACCATATATTTT.